This TCR beta chain is drawn from a study of blood T cell repertoires in COVID-19. Overall study: The United States, Italy and Spain provided the acute and convalescent COVID-19 samples. PBMCs, B-cell-depleted T cells, or T cells were the source of the cDNA or gDNA that made up the material.

As originally analysed: Using reference gene primer amplification, nucleated cell counts were estimated. The protocol was immunoSEQ multiplex PCR, while the TCRdb copy is restricted to in-frame clones and leaves out a portion. The D gene and trimming were derived from the DNA, and the V and J assignments and clone size from that table. Found here are more than 250,000 clones, over 65% of them singletons; the top ten hold roughly 4.5%. CDR3 size: 12 residues. Trimming removed 7 bases from V and 5 bases from J, with 9 bases in between. The J gene is TRBJ2-1, the V gene TRBV12-3 or TRBV12-4, with a possible D match to TRBD1 (5 bases). Sequencing input: peripheral blood. The clonotype originates from a man aged 60 to 69 who had recovered from COVID-19. The CDR3 DNA follows: TGTGCCAGCAAAGGGGTGGACAATGAGCAGTTCTTC. The encoded protein is CASKGVDNEQFF.